Listed below are T cell receptor beta chains from one sample, sequenced in a study of graft-versus-host responses after intestinal transplantation. TCRdb's table, derived via immunoSEQ multiplex PCR, lists solely in-frame clones and lacks some. Of roughly 97,000 clones listed, 75% to 95% are singletons. The sample consisted of PBMCs, taken about 440 days after intestinal transplant. These receptor sequences come from a human patient who received an intestinal transplant, so some T cells may come from the graft donor. The CDR3 runs from the conserved cysteine through the conserved F or W. A D gene is named only where the DNA matches it firmly. Size is omitted from some rows. Given values are once, few, many or a class for expanded clones.

CDR3aa	CDR3nt	v_gene	j_gene	abundance	d_gene
CASSLVRGEKLFF	TGTGCCAGCAGCTTGGTCAGGGGTGAAAAACTGTTTTTT	TRBV5-8	TRBJ1-4	few	-
CASSLDGGHHGYTF	TGTGCCAGCAGCTTAGATGGAGGGCACCATGGCTACACCTTC	TRBV7-9	TRBJ1-2	-	-
CASSYSSGHEQFF	TGTGCCAGCAGTTATAGTAGCGGCCATGAGCAGTTCTTC	TRBV6-6	TRBJ2-1	-	-
CASSQRPAGISYNEQFF	TGCGCCAGCAGCCAGAGGCCGGCGGGGATTTCTTACAATGAGCAGTTCTTC	TRBV4-1	TRBJ2-1	-	-
CASSPLYPGETQYF	TGTGCCAGCAGCCCCCTGTATCCTGGGGAGACCCAGTACTTC	TRBV7-9	TRBJ2-5	-	-
CASSNPSGGRQETQYF	TGTGCCAGCTCAAACCCTAGCGGGGGCCGACAAGAGACCCAGTACTTC	TRBV11-2	TRBJ2-5	-	TRBD2
CASSYPDRPNQPQHF	TGTGCCAGCAGTTACCCCGACAGACCCAATCAGCCCCAGCATTTT	TRBV6-5	TRBJ1-5	once	-
CASSELAGGQETQYF	TGTGCCAGCAGTGAACTAGCGGGGGGGCAAGAGACCCAGTACTTC	TRBV6-1	TRBJ2-5	medium-sized	TRBD2
CASTQAKSIQETQYF	TGTGCCAGCACCCAGGCCAAGAGTATACAAGAGACCCAGTACTTC	TRBV6-4	TRBJ2-5	-	-
CASSTGTANYGYTF	TGTGCCAGCAGCACCGGGACGGCCAACTATGGCTACACCTTC	TRBV13	TRBJ1-2	-	-
CASRYLGGFPEAFF	TGTGCCAGCAGATACCTTGGGGGATTCCCTGAAGCTTTCTTT	TRBV5-6	TRBJ1-1	once	-
CASSQEVTNYGYTF	TGCGCCAGCAGCCAAGAGGTCACTAACTATGGCTACACCTTC	TRBV4-1	TRBJ1-2	-	-
CASSVGGPVAGELFF	TGTGCCAGCAGCGTAGGGGGGCCCGTAGCCGGGGAGCTGTTTTTT	TRBV9	TRBJ2-2	-	-
CASGGGQHSPLHF	TGTGCTAGTGGTGGCGGACAGCATTCACCCCTCCACTTT	TRBV12-5	TRBJ1-6	few	-
CASSLRTGVAEAFF	TGCGCCAGCAGCCTAAGGACGGGGGTCGCTGAAGCTTTCTTT	TRBV5-1	TRBJ1-1	-	-
CASSPRNYGYTF	TGTGCCAGCTCACCACGGAACTATGGCTACACCTTC	TRBV18	TRBJ1-2	-	-
CASSYGGNAGELFF	TGTGCCAGCAGTTACGGGGGCAACGCCGGGGAGCTGTTTTTT	TRBV6-5	TRBJ2-2	-	-
CASSPTGESSYEQYF	TGTGCCAGCAGCCCGACCGGGGAAAGCTCCTACGAGCAGTACTTC	TRBV11-3	TRBJ2-7	-	-
CASSRDREGSGELFF	TGTGCCAGCAGCCGGGACAGGGAAGGGTCCGGGGAGCTGTTTTTT	TRBV14	TRBJ2-2	few	TRBD1
CASSDGDTGELFF	TGTGCCAGCAGTGATGGGGACACCGGGGAGCTGTTTTTT	TRBV6-4	TRBJ2-2	-	-
CASSESGGTEAFF	TGCGCCAGCAGTGAGTCGGGCGGGACTGAAGCTTTCTTT	TRBV10-1	TRBJ1-1	-	-
CASSSPRTSGGNTIYF	TGTGCCAGCAGTTCCCCAAGGACATCGGGGGGAAACACCATATATTTT	TRBV6-5	TRBJ1-3	-	-
CASSTARGTYEQYF	TGTGCCAGCTCTACAGCGCGGGGAACCTACGAGCAGTACTTC	TRBV7-2	TRBJ2-7	-	-
CASSPRHGDTEAFF	TGTGCCAGCTCACCGAGACACGGCGACACTGAAGCTTTCTTT	TRBV18	TRBJ1-1	-	-
CAIRSETANTEAFF	TGTGCCATCAGATCTGAGACAGCGAACACTGAAGCTTTCTTT	TRBV10-3	TRBJ1-1	-	-
CASSRGTDTQYF	TGTGCCAGTAGTAGGGGTACAGATACGCAGTATTTT	TRBV19	TRBJ2-3	-	-
CASSPFGAGDTHNEQFF	TGTGCCAGCAGCCCGTTCGGGGCGGGGGATACCCACAATGAGCAGTTCTTC	TRBV7-3	TRBJ2-1	-	TRBD2
CASSRDPSGANVLTF	TGTGCCAGTAGTAGGGACCCCTCTGGGGCCAACGTCCTGACTTTC	TRBV19	TRBJ2-6	-	-
CASGSGGGWEKLFF	TGTGCCAGCGGCTCAGGGGGCGGGTGGGAAAAACTGTTTTTT	TRBV6-1	TRBJ1-4	-	TRBD1
CASRFVRQETQYF	TGTGCCAGCAGGTTTGTTCGCCAAGAGACCCAGTACTTC	TRBV7-2	TRBJ2-5	-	-
CAGSPGGTDTQYF	TGTGCCGGCAGCCCCGGGGGGACAGATACGCAGTATTTT	TRBV7-3	TRBJ2-3	-	TRBD2
CASSLENYNEQFF	TGTGCCAGCAGCTTAGAGAACTACAATGAGCAGTTCTTC	TRBV11-2	TRBJ2-1	-	-
CASAGTEVYGYTF	TGTGCCAGCGCCGGGACCGAAGTCTATGGCTACACCTTC	TRBV18	TRBJ1-2	-	-
CASSLTSTADTQYF	TGTGCCAGCAGCTTAACCAGTACCGCAGATACGCAGTATTTT	TRBV7-3	TRBJ2-3	-	-
CASSLSGRVGGELFF	TGTGCCAGCAGTTTATCGGGCCGGGTTGGCGGGGAGCTGTTTTTT	TRBV27	TRBJ2-2	-	-
CASLTGGEAFF	TGCGCCAGCCTGACAGGGGGTGAAGCTTTCTTT	TRBV5-1	TRBJ1-1	-	TRBD1
CAGGQQRGAEAFF	TGTGCCGGGGGACAGCAAAGGGGCGCTGAAGCTTTCTTT	TRBV6-1	TRBJ1-1	-	TRBD1
CASSFSDGGTEAFF	TGTGCCAGCAGTTTCTCGGACGGTGGGACTGAAGCTTTCTTT	TRBV27	TRBJ1-1	-	-
CATQGGLRYEQYF	TGTGCCACCCAAGGGGGATTGCGCTACGAGCAGTACTTC	TRBV27	TRBJ2-7	once	-
CASSFVNTGELFF	TGTGCCAGCAGCTTTGTGAACACCGGGGAGCTGTTTTTT	TRBV7-9	TRBJ2-2	-	-
CASSLAPSGRGAFF	TGTGCCAGCAGCTTGGCTCCCTCGGGCAGGGGAGCTTTCTTT	TRBV5-8	TRBJ1-1	-	-
CASNSGSSPLHF	TGTGCCAGCAACTCCGGAAGTTCACCCCTCCACTTT	TRBV6-6	TRBJ1-6	-	-
CASSVRTSGGSRDEQFF	TGTGCCAGCAGCGTAAGGACTAGCGGGGGGTCACGGGATGAGCAGTTCTTC	TRBV9	TRBJ2-1	once	TRBD2
CASSFPPVQFF	TGTGCCAGCAGTTTTCCCCCCGTGCAGTTCTTC	TRBV27	TRBJ2-1	-	-
CASSTPQLAGGPRETQYF	TGTGCCAGCAGCACACCCCAGCTAGCGGGGGGGCCCCGGGAGACCCAGTACTTC	TRBV7-2	TRBJ2-5	-	TRBD2
CASSYRERSYEQYF	TGTGCCAGCAGCTACAGGGAAAGGAGCTACGAGCAGTACTTC	TRBV6-5	TRBJ2-7	-	-
CASRPGQMNTEAFF	TGCGCCAGCAGACCCGGACAGATGAACACTGAAGCTTTCTTT	TRBV10-2	TRBJ1-1	-	-
CASSMGQNTGELFF	TGTGCCAGTAGTATGGGACAGAACACCGGGGAGCTGTTTTTT	TRBV19	TRBJ2-2	-	-
CASSSQGWGTETFF	TGCGCCAGCAGCTCACAGGGTTGGGGCACTGAAACTTTCTTT	TRBV5-1	TRBJ1-1	-	-
CASSMPSGRLGDTQYF	TGTGCCAGTAGTATGCCTAGCGGGAGGTTGGGTGATACGCAGTATTTT	TRBV19	TRBJ2-3	once	TRBD2